The clone carrying this T cell receptor (beta chain) was picked up many times. The antigen is undetermined. From germline, CDR1 is SGHDT and CDR2 YYEEEE. The V segment lost 1 base and the J segment 7 bases; nucleotides outside the gene matches: 7. The CDR3 has 16 residues. TCR beta VDJ and CDR3 were profiled, and genomic DNA was the template. A single record per CDR3 protein comes from TCRdb applying MiXCR to the reads. The sample carries about 190,000 distinct CDR3 sequences, 50% to 55% recorded once. This sample was taken from a study of CD8+CD57+ T cells in acquired aplastic anemia. Study background: Across the sorted CD4+ and CD8+ cells, DNA amounts averaged about 3.2 ug. CD4+ cells from healthy donors averaged about 10 million reads. Findings and limits, study-wide: A set of twenty-nine CD8+ CDR3 sequences was shared between patients and controls, and these sequences appeared highly expressed in patients.

Sequencing was performed on sorted CD4+, CD8+, or CD8+CD57+ T cells (not recorded which) from PBMCs. V is TRBV5-6 and J is TRBJ1-6, with 8 bases identical to TRBD1. The origin of this receptor is a human donor in good health, serving as a control. This CDR3 reads CASSLFRGRLNSPLHF. The DNA for the CDR3 is TGTGCCAGCAGCTTGTTCAGGGGGCGACTCAATTCACCCCTCCACTTT.